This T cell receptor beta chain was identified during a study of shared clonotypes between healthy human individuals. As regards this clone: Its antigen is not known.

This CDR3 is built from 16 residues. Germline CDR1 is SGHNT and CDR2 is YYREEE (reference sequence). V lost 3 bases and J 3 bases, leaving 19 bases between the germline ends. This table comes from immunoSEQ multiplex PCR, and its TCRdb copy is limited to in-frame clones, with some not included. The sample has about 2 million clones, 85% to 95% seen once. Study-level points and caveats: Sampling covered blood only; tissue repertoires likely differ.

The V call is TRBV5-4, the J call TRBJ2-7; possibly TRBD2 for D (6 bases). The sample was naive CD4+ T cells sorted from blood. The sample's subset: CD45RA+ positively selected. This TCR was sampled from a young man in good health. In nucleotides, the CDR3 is TGTGCCAGCAGCTCCGTTTTTGGGACTCCTATCTACGAGCAGTACTTC. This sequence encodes CASSSVFGTPIYEQYF.